The sequence of this T cell receptor (beta chain) was determined in a study of cytomegalovirus exposure and HLA in healthy donors. The germline gives CDR1 SEHNR, CDR2 FQNEAQ (reference sequence). The CDR3 is made up of 14 amino acids. V was clipped by 5 bases and J by 2 bases, with 10 bases between them. This table comes from immunoSEQ multiplex PCR, and its TCRdb copy is limited to in-frame clones, with some not included. Among around 350,000 clones, more than 80% were seen once, and the ten largest hold 0.83%. The receptor was isolated from a young woman in good health and CMV-seronegative. The chain has TRBV7-9 and TRBJ2-1; D may be TRBD1 (6 bases). Sequencing was carried out using PBMCs. In DNA, the CDR3 is TGTGCCAGCAGCCGAGGGGGAGCCTACAATGAGCAGTTCTTC. This encodes CASSRGGAYNEQFF.